One and the same sample provided the 24 T cell receptor beta chains below, sequenced in a study of Tregs in tolerant kidney transplant recipients. The nonmyeloablative bone marrow transplants came from related graft donors, with transient mixed chimerism. Here immunoSEQ multiplex PCR was the method, and the copy in TCRdb shows in-frame clones only, minus some. Among fewer than 95,000 clones listed, 80% to 95% were seen once. Specimen: CD4+ T cells from blood (PBMCs), collected 12 months after the transplant. These receptors were obtained from a human patient who received a combined kidney and bone marrow transplant. The graft donor may have given rise to some T cells.

The chain links TRBV4-1 to TRBJ2-5; 10 bases align to TRBD2. The V gene's germline CDR1 is MGHRA and CDR2 YSYEKL. V dropped 4 bases and J dropped 2; count of bases not matched to a gene: 7. This CDR3 is built from 16 residues. The CDR3 nucleotides are TGCGCCAGCAGCCTGATAGCGGGGGGCCGGCAAGAGACCCAGTACTTC. Residues: CASSLIAGGRQETQYF.

The V gene is TRBV9, the J gene TRBJ1-6; TRBD1 matches 7 bases. V lost 2 bases, J lost 8 bases, and 7 bases stayed unmatched. This CDR3 is 15 amino acids long. From germline, CDR1 is SGDLS and CDR2 YYNGEE. CDR3 sequence: CASSVRQGQDSPLHF. CDR3 coding DNA: TGTGCCAGCAGCGTCCGACAGGGTCAGGATTCACCCCTCCACTTT.

V is TRBV11-2 and J is TRBJ1-3; a weak D match, TRBD1 (5 bases). V lost 5 bases to trimming and J lost 1 base, with 12 bases between them. Germline V CDR1 and CDR2: SGHAT, FQNNGV. The CDR3 consists of 15 residues. CDR3 nucleotide sequence: TGTGCCAGCAGCCAGACGGGGGGTTCTGGAAACACCATATATTTT. Protein: CASSQTGGSGNTIYF.

The CDR3 coding sequence is TGTGCCACCAGCAGAGCCCGGACAGGGGGCGTCTACGAGCAGTACTTC. Protein sequence: CATSRARTGGVYEQYF. V and J are TRBV15 and TRBJ2-7, with 11 bases identical to TRBD1. The CDR3 runs 16 residues. The junction had 5 bases not matched to a gene; V was cut back by 1 base and J by 3 bases. The germline V gene has CDR1 LNHNV and CDR2 YYDKDF (reference sequence).

V and J are TRBV5-1 and TRBJ1-4; 8 bases line up with TRBD1. Germline CDR1 SGHRS, CDR2 YFSETQ. V gave up 5 bases and J gave up 3 bases; unmatched junction bases: 3. This CDR3 is built from 14 residues. CDR3 sequence reads: CASSLTGANEKLFF. The DNA of the CDR3 is TGCGCCAGCAGTTTGACAGGGGCTAATGAAAAACTGTTTTTT.

This chain uses TRBV9 with TRBJ2-3; TRBD2 is a possible D gene (6 bases). V was shortened by 4 bases and J by 0 bases, with 27 bases between the two germline ends. The CDR3 length is 20 residues. Germline CDR1 SGDLS, CDR2 YYNGEE. The CDR3 nucleotides are TGTGCCAGCAGCTCCCATACCTACCGGGACTTTCGTAGTAGCACAGATACGCAGTATTTT. Its protein is CASSSHTYRDFRSSTDTQYF.

The chain couples TRBV5-1 to TRBJ2-3, with 13 bases matching TRBD2. V shed 6 bases, J shed 2 bases, and the junction held 12 bases outside the gene matches. This CDR3 comprises 18 residues. CDR1 is SGHRS and CDR2 is YFSETQ in the germline V gene. In DNA form, the CDR3 reads TGCGCCAGCACCCTCCGACTAGCGGGGGGCCGGGTCACAGATACGCAGTATTTT. It encodes CASTLRLAGGRVTDTQYF.

This chain connects TRBV5-1 to TRBJ1-2; TRBD1 is a possible D gene (6 bases). CDR3 length equals 13 residues. V lost 0 bases and J lost 8, with 11 bases in between. CDR1 SGHRS and CDR2 YFSETQ come from the germline V gene. The CDR3 nucleotides read TGCGCCAGCAGCTTGGGGCAGGGGATAGGCTACACCTTC. Its translation: CASSLGQGIGYTF.

This chain joins TRBV2 and TRBJ2-1, with D possibly matching TRBD1 (5 bases). Germline V gene data show CDR1 as SNHLY and CDR2 as FYNNEI. V dropped 10 bases and J dropped 6 bases, with 16 bases sitting between them. This CDR3 is 13 amino acids long. DNA for the CDR3: TGTGCCATCAGGTGGTCAGGGCGCAATGAGCAGTTCTTC. It yields the protein CAIRWSGRNEQFF. Full variable domain (rest looked up from reference TRBV2 and TRBJ2-1): EPEVTQTPSHQVTQMGQEVILRCVPISNHLYFYWYRQILGQKVEFLVSFYNNEISEKSEIFDDQFSVERPDGSNFTLKIRSTKLEDSAMYFCAIRWSGRNEQFFGPGTRLTVL.

The rearrangement joins TRBV5-5 to TRBJ2-7, with a possible D match to TRBD2 (5 bases). V shed 4 bases and J shed 4 bases, with 18 bases lying between them. Germline V gene data show CDR1 as SGHKS and CDR2 as YYEKEE (reference sequence). The CDR3 loop spans 15 amino acids. DNA for the CDR3: TGTGCCAGCAGCCGTCCCGGTGAGGGCCTGTACGAGCAGTACTTC. Encoded protein: CASSRPGEGLYEQYF.

The V call is TRBV5-1, the J call TRBJ2-7, with 12 bases fitting TRBD2. Germline CDR1 reads SGHRS; CDR2 reads YFSETQ. CDR3 length: 15 amino acids. V gave up 4 bases and J gave up 2 bases; unmatched junction bases: 4. CDR3 coding DNA: TGCGCCAGCAGCCACCTAGCGGGAGGGCCCTACGAGCAGTACTTC. Its protein product is CASSHLAGGPYEQYF.

V is TRBV29-1 and J is TRBJ1-2; 7 bases fit TRBD1. Germline assignment: CDR1 SQVTM and CDR2 ANQGSEA. V gave up 4 bases and J gave up 7 bases; unmatched junction bases: 9. The CDR3 is 13 residues long. CDR3 residues: CSVVRQGVVGYTF. The CDR3 DNA reads as TGCAGCGTTGTAAGACAGGGAGTGGTTGGCTACACCTTC.

This chain joins TRBV12-2 and TRBJ1-5; TRBD1 is the table's D call, not checked against the DNA. TRBV12-2 is deemed a pseudogene. The CDR3 is 19 residues long. The CDR3 loop is CASRLEVRGYSASNQPQHF. The CDR3 DNA follows: TGTGCAAGTCGCTTAGAGGTCAGGGGTTATTCAGCGAGCAATCAGCCCCAGCATTTT.

This chain uses TRBV6-6 with TRBJ2-1; unclear D gene. Trimming pared 1 base from V and 10 bases from J, leaving 14 bases between. Germline values: CDR1 MNHNY, CDR2 SVGAGI (reference sequence). The CDR3 extends over 14 amino acids. The CDR3 DNA reads TGTGCCAGCAGTTACTTCGAAGGAGTTGGAGAGCAGTTCTTC. As protein: CASSYFEGVGEQFF.

The chain carries TRBV18 and TRBJ1-2; 8 nucleotides agree with TRBD1. After removal of 4 bases from V and 4 bases from J, the junction contained 8 bases not matched to a gene. CDR1 and CDR2 from the germline V gene are KGHSH and LQKENI. The CDR3 is 15 amino acids. CDR3 amino acids: CASSRGQDTVYGYTF. The CDR3, as DNA: TGTGCCAGCTCACGGGGACAGGACACAGTCTATGGCTACACCTTC.

The rearrangement joins TRBV7-2 to TRBJ2-7, with D perhaps TRBD2 (5 bases). The germline V gene has CDR1 SGHTA and CDR2 FQGNSA. The CDR3 length is 14 residues. The ends were cut back, 5 bases at V and 3 bases at J, with 14 bases in the middle. CDR3 in amino acids: CASSPRPGNYEQYF. The CDR3 DNA is TGTGCCAGCAGCCCCAGGCCCGGGAACTACGAGCAGTACTTC.

This chain joins TRBV9 and TRBJ1-3; D not resolved. The CDR3 runs 17 residues. Per germline, CDR1 SGDLS and CDR2 YYNGEE. Trimming removed 1 base at V and 3 bases at J, with 17 bases between. The CDR3 is CASSVRSQTGLGNTIYF. The CDR3 DNA reads as TGTGCCAGCAGCGTAAGGTCACAAACTGGGCTTGGAAACACCATATATTTT.

The chain carries TRBV5-1 and TRBJ1-2; 8 bases match TRBD1. J lost 1 base, V lost 7 bases, and 0 bases had no gene match. Germline loops: CDR1 SGHRS, CDR2 YFSETQ. The CDR3 runs to 12 residues. DNA of the CDR3: TGCGCCAGCGGACAGGGTAACTATGGCTACACCTTC. It is translated as CASGQGNYGYTF.

This sequence joins TRBV6-6 and TRBJ2-1, with TRBD2 matching over 9 bases. Germline CDR1 reads MNHNY; CDR2 reads SVGAGI (reference sequence). Losses at the gene ends were 7 bases for V and 5 bases for J; bases not matched to a gene: 12. This CDR3 is built from 16 residues. For the CDR3, the DNA is TGTGCCAGCACCAGGATGGGCGGGGGGGACCACAATGAGCAGTTCTTC. As protein: CASTRMGGGDHNEQFF.

V usage is TRBV5-1 and J usage is TRBJ2-6; 8 bases are shared with TRBD1. This CDR3 has 18 residues. Germline CDR1 SGHRS, CDR2 YFSETQ. V shed 1 base and J 0 bases; nucleotides not matched to a gene: 6. CDR3 in amino acids: CASSLPTGVDSGANVLTF. The DNA for the CDR3 is TGCGCCAGCAGCTTGCCGACAGGGGTCGACTCTGGGGCCAACGTCCTGACTTTC. Looking up the rest from reference TRBV5-1 and TRBJ2-6 gives the full variable domain: KAGVTQTPRYLIKTRGQQVTLSCSPISGHRSVSWYQQTPGQGLQFLFEYFSETQRNKGNFPGRFSGRQFSNSRSEMNVSTLELGDSALYLCASSLPTGVDSGANVLTFGAGSRLTVL.

V gene TRBV6-5 combines with J gene TRBJ1-1; D may be TRBD1 (5 bases). Looked up from germline, CDR1 is MNHEY and CDR2 is SVGAGI. The CDR3 has 14 amino acids. V gave up 6 bases and J gave up 0 bases, with 11 bases separating them. The chain's CDR3 is CASSRQPLNTEAFF. DNA for the CDR3: TGTGCCAGCAGCCGACAGCCTCTGAACACTGAAGCTTTCTTT.

This clone has just one count. J is TRBJ1-1 and V is TRBV19, with TRBD1 identical over 7 bases. There are 14 residues in the CDR3. CDR1 and CDR2 (germline): LNHDA, SQIVND (reference sequence). V lost 7 bases and J lost 0; bases outside the gene matches: 5. CDR3: CASIRDSLNTEAFF. CDR3 nucleotides: TGTGCCAGTATTCGGGACAGTTTGAACACTGAAGCTTTCTTT.

The chain employs TRBV5-4 and TRBJ2-3, with D perhaps matching TRBD1 (6 bases). The CDR3 runs to 13 residues. Germline V CDR1 and CDR2: SGHNT, YYREEE (reference sequence). Trimming stripped 5 bases from V and 6 bases from J, with 13 bases between. CDR3 nucleotides: TGTGCCAGCAGGACAGGACCTGCGGATACGCAGTATTTT. Protein sequence: CASRTGPADTQYF.

On this clone: Relative to the germline gene, one junction end is altered; a read error may explain this. Other DNA sequences from this sample encode an identical CDR3 as well. The chain is built from TRBV11-2 and TRBJ2-7; D is undetermined. In germline, CDR1 is SGHAT, CDR2 FQNNGV. The CDR3 has 13 residues. CDR3 sequence: CASSLDRGDEQYF. CDR3 coding DNA: TGTGCCAGCAGCCTAGACCGAGGAGACGAGCAGTACTTC.